Detailed here is one TCR beta chain. Germline CDR1 is SQVTM and CDR2 is ANQGSEA. V lost 6 bases and J lost 5, with 22 bases in between. CDR3 length: 15 residues. This sample was included in a study of blood T cell repertoires in COVID-19. In the study overall: Italy, Spain and the United States were the sources of the convalescent and acute COVID-19 samples. Nucleic acid was either cDNA or gDNA, and it came from T cells, B-cell-depleted T cells, or PBMCs.

Some clones are missing from TCRdb's copy, which holds only in-frame ones; the method was immunoSEQ multiplex PCR. The sample has roughly 230,000 clones, nearly 90% seen once. The TCR was taken from a woman aged 55-75 years with COVID-19, enrolled during active disease. This chain joins TRBV29-1 and TRBJ1-1; D is perhaps TRBD1 (5 bases). Sequenced input: peripheral blood. CDR3 in amino acids: CSVGTFGGKRTEAFF. CDR3 nucleotides: TGCAGCGTGGGGACCTTCGGGGGAAAGAGGACTGAAGCTTTCTTT.